Listed here are 2 T cell receptor beta chains from one sample, sequenced in a study of cytomegalovirus exposure and HLA in healthy donors. In the PCR, 60 Vbeta and 13 Jbeta primers were used. Sequencing used immunoSEQ multiplex PCR; TCRdb keeps in-frame clones, though not all of them. The repertoire consists of 150,000 to 200,000 clones, with 80% to 90% occurring once and the leading ten covering approximately 2%. Sequencing was done on a sample of PBMCs. Receptors were obtained from a woman younger than 35 in good health and CMV-seronegative.

The V call is TRBV2, the J call TRBJ2-2; possible D gene TRBD1, 6 bases. V was pared by 7 bases and J by 1 base, with 7 bases between. CDR1 and CDR2 (germline): SNHLY, FYNNEI. CDR3 length equals 13 residues. For the CDR3, the DNA is TGTGCCAGCAAAGGGGGGAACACCGGGGAGCTGTTTTTT. It specifies CASKGGNTGELFF.

This clone was counted once. CDR3 sequence: CASSQGQGRGSLNTEAFF. In DNA form, the CDR3 reads TGTGCCAGCAGTCAAGGACAGGGACGGGGGTCCCTTAACACTGAAGCTTTCTTT. The rearrangement uses TRBV6-1 and TRBJ1-1, with 8 bases fitting TRBD1. Trimming at V came to 5 bases and at J to 2 bases, leaving 16 bases not matched to a gene. The CDR3 is 18 residues long. Germline CDR1 MNHNS, CDR2 SASEGT.